This T cell receptor (beta chain) came from a study of glioma-infiltrating T cells. Using RNA template, CDR3s of TCR alpha and beta were amplified with iRepertoire arm-PCR. One entry per CDR3 protein, called by TCRdb with MiXCR from the multiplex PCR reads. The table has around 180,000 distinct CDR3 sequences, about 40% seen once. This clonotype was recorded only once. A clone one base away is much larger, so this may be a read error. The CDR3 has 16 residues. Germline V gene data show CDR1 as MDHEN and CDR2 as SYDVKM. Sequencing input: glioma tissue, nonneoplastic brain tissue, or PBMCs (not recorded which). The V gene is TRBV28, the J gene TRBJ2-1; D is unclear. This clonotype was sampled from a human donor with low-grade glioma or glioblastoma, undergoing nonglioma brain surgery, or in good health (not recorded which). The chain's CDR3 is CASSSPPRSSYNELFF. The CDR3 bases are TGTGCCAGCAGTTCTCCCCCCCGCAGCTCCTACAATGAGCTGTTCTTC.